The text below deals with one T cell receptor beta chain. Its antigen is currently unknown. The CDR3 regions of TCR beta were amplified from RNA transcripts. The HTBI set primed first-round TCR CDR3 RT-PCR. TCRdb passed the multiplex PCR reads through MiXCR, listing each CDR3 protein once. The repertoire holds hundreds of thousands of distinct CDR3 sequences, with 20% to 25% as singletons. This sample stems from a study of T cells in Graves' hyperthyroidism and ophthalmopathy. General study results and limits: Researchers found most expanded thyroid clonotypes above 0.001 in blood as well. Stable hyperthyroidism was told apart from ophthalmopathy by a model built on 13 V-J features.

Trimming took 1 base from V and 4 from J, leaving 10 bases between them. This CDR3 has 14 amino acids. The V gene's germline CDR1 is SGHAT and CDR2 FQNNGV. Patients were excluded because of uncontrolled infection, other autoimmune disease, pregnancy or lactation. The PBMCs had their origin in 7.5 to 10 ml of fresh peripheral blood. The chain links TRBV11-2 to TRBJ2-5; the D is unclear. Sample: blood. The clonotype comes from a man aged 30 to 45 with Graves' ophthalmopathy. As DNA, the CDR3 is TGTGCCAGCAGCTTAGGACACCTGCCAGAGACCCAGTACTTC. It is translated as CASSLGHLPETQYF.